This T cell receptor (beta chain) was captured in a study of OX40 agonist ivuxolimab in advanced cancers. Looking at the study overall: Patients with hepatocellular carcinoma, melanoma, renal cell or head and neck cancer made up the dose-escalation patients. Cohort: around 86% men, mean age around 55, aged roughly 23 to 79. Three dose-escalation patients had partial responses: one with hepatocellular carcinoma and two with cutaneous melanoma. Broader study findings: Antigens targeted by the expanded peripheral T cells were not determined.

Concerning this clone: Antigen unknown.

The table came from immunoSEQ multiplex PCR; TCRdb's copy has only in-frame clones and leaves some out. The sample contains about 90,000 clones, about 90% of which appear only once. This CDR3 region has 14 residues. V lost 2 bases and J lost 1, with 6 bases in between. Germline values: CDR1 SGHRS, CDR2 YFSETQ. Source: CD4+ or CD8+ T cells sorted from blood, taken in a trial of the OX40 agonist ivuxolimab. The clonotype originates from an adult with an advanced solid tumor such as melanoma, head and neck, liver or kidney cancer. This sequence joins TRBV5-1 and TRBJ2-2; D is uncertain. The CDR3 sequence is CASSFGQNTGELFF. CDR3 in DNA: TGCGCCAGCAGCTTTGGGCAGAACACCGGGGAGCTGTTTTTT.